This T cell receptor (beta chain) stems from a study of radiation and T cells in renal cell carcinoma. In this sample, this clone turned up once. What it binds is unknown. Trimming shortened V by 2 bases and J by 5 bases, and 2 bases separated the two germline ends. Germline V gene lookup returns CDR1 DFQATT and CDR2 SNEGSKA (reference sequence). The CDR3 runs to 10 residues. This sample's time point: blood 4 weeks post-SBRT, at nephrectomy. This sample's treatment: 15 Gy SBRT to primary tumor, nephrectomy 4 weeks later. Findings of the study overall: From baseline, blood top tumor clonotypes peaked at 2 weeks post-radiation.

Assay: immunoSEQ multiplex PCR; the TCRdb copy retains only in-frame clones and omits some. The table shows 120,000 to 150,000 clones, with approximately 86% occurring only once. The input for sequencing was blood, taken from a patient whose treatment included radiotherapy and nephrectomy. The V and J genes are TRBV20-1 and TRBJ2-3; no clear D. This clonotype was obtained from a woman between 50 and 59 years old with renal cell carcinoma. CDR3 loop: CSARQDTQYF. As DNA, the CDR3 is TGCAGTGCTAGACAAGATACGCAGTATTTT.